The rows below give T cell receptor beta chains drawn from one sample of a study of shared clonotypes between healthy human individuals. Method: immunoSEQ multiplex PCR; TCRdb's copy keeps in-frame clones and lacks some. The sample consists of 2,500,000 or so clones, roughly 92% of them appearing once. The sample was naive CD4+ T cells from PBMCs. These receptors came from a man aged 18-30 years in good health. Some clones in this sample may be carry-over from other donors' samples. Each CDR3 is given with its conserved first and last residue. Each record gives: V gene, clone size, D gene, J gene, CDR3 DNA, CDR3 protein. A D gene is named only where the DNA matches it firmly. Clone size, where shown, is once, few, many, or a class for clones that have expanded.

V: TRBV4-1; size: NA; D: NA; J: TRBJ1-3; DNA: TGCGCCAGCAGCCAAGTAGGGTCCTCTTCTGGAAACACCATATATTTT; CDR3: CASSQVGSSSGNTIYF
V: TRBV7-9; size: NA; D: NA; J: TRBJ1-2; DNA: TGTGCCAGCAGCCGCAAAACAGGGAACTATGGCTACACCTTC; CDR3: CASSRKTGNYGYTF
V: TRBV5-4; size: NA; D: TRBD1; J: TRBJ2-5; DNA: TGTGCCAGCAGCTTGGGACAGGGGCTAGGAGAGACCCAGTACTTC; CDR3: CASSLGQGLGETQYF
V: TRBV16; size: NA; D: NA; J: TRBJ1-2; DNA: TGTGCCAGCAGCCAATCGACAGAGACCTATGGCTACACCTTC; CDR3: CASSQSTETYGYTF
V: TRBV6-1; size: NA; D: TRBD1; J: TRBJ2-7; DNA: TGTGCCAGCAGCATTACCGGGACAGAACCATACGAGCAGTACTTC; CDR3: CASSITGTEPYEQYF
V: TRBV7-9; size: NA; D: TRBD2; J: TRBJ2-1; DNA: TGTGCCAGCAGCTTAAAACTAGCGGGCGACTACAATGAGCAGTTCTTC; CDR3: CASSLKLAGDYNEQFF
V: TRBV29-1; size: NA; D: TRBD2; J: TRBJ2-6; DNA: TGCAGCGTTGAAAAGGGCGGGAGCTCTGGGGCCAACGTCCTGACTTTC; CDR3: CSVEKGGSSGANVLTF
V: TRBV29-1; size: NA; D: NA; J: TRBJ2-7; DNA: TGCAGCGTTGAAGCTCCGTCCCGGGGGCTGTTCGAGCAGTACTTC; CDR3: CSVEAPSRGLFEQYF
V: TRBV19; size: NA; D: NA; J: TRBJ1-1; DNA: TGTGCCACCCAAAGACAGATGAACACTGAAGCTTTCTTT; CDR3: CATQRQMNTEAFF
V: TRBV5-1; size: NA; D: NA; J: TRBJ2-7; DNA: TGCGCCAGCAGCTTAGGGGGCGGGAGCGAGCAGTACTTC; CDR3: CASSLGGGSEQYF
V: TRBV2; size: NA; D: NA; J: TRBJ2-3; DNA: TGTGCCAGCAGGCAAAACACAGATACGCAGTATTTT; CDR3: CASRQNTDTQYF
V: TRBV7-2; size: once; D: TRBD1; J: TRBJ2-1; DNA: TGTGCCAGCAGCTTTACAGGGGGCTTCTACAATGAGCAGTTCTTC; CDR3: CASSFTGGFYNEQFF
V: TRBV27; size: NA; D: NA; J: TRBJ2-1; DNA: TGTGCCAGCAGCCGGGGGAGCAAATACAATGAGCAGTTCTTC; CDR3: CASSRGSKYNEQFF
V: TRBV5-1; size: NA; D: TRBD2; J: TRBJ2-3; DNA: TGCGCCAGCAGCTCGTTAGCGGGGGGAAACACAGATACGCAGTATTTT; CDR3: CASSSLAGGNTDTQYF
V: TRBV7-3; size: NA; D: NA; J: TRBJ1-1; DNA: TGTGCCAGCAGCTTAGGTGCAGCGAACACTGAAGCTTTCTTT; CDR3: CASSLGAANTEAFF
V: TRBV11-3; size: NA; D: NA; J: TRBJ2-2; DNA: TGTGCCAGCAACGCCGGGCCGAACACCGGGGAGCTGTTTTTT; CDR3: CASNAGPNTGELFF
V: TRBV29-1; size: NA; D: TRBD1; J: TRBJ1-4; DNA: TGCAGCGTCCCTGCGACAGGGAGGACTAATGAAAAACTGTTTTTT; CDR3: CSVPATGRTNEKLFF
V: TRBV28; size: NA; D: NA; J: TRBJ2-1; DNA: TGTGCCAGCAGGGATAGCTACGAGCAGTTCTTC; CDR3: CASRDSYEQFF
V: TRBV5-4; size: NA; D: NA; J: TRBJ2-7; DNA: TGTGCCAGCAGCTTTTCGGGCGAGCAGTACTTC; CDR3: CASSFSGEQYF
V: TRBV29-1; size: NA; D: NA; J: TRBJ2-5; DNA: TGCAGCGTTGTTGGCAGGGGCGGCGAGACCCAGTACTTC; CDR3: CSVVGRGGETQYF
V: TRBV5-1; size: once; D: TRBD1; J: TRBJ2-7; DNA: TGCGCCAGCAGCTTGGAGACAGGGGTCTTCGAGCAGTACTTC; CDR3: CASSLETGVFEQYF
V: TRBV5-4; size: once; D: TRBD1; J: TRBJ2-5; DNA: TGTGCCAGCACCTCCGGGACAGGGCGCGGGGGTCAAGAGACCCAGTACTTC; CDR3: CASTSGTGRGGQETQYF
V: TRBV5-1; size: few; D: TRBD1; J: TRBJ1-1; DNA: TGCGCCAGCAGCGTCCAACCGGGACAGACTGAAGCTTTCTTT; CDR3: CASSVQPGQTEAFF
V: TRBV6-6; size: NA; D: TRBD1; J: TRBJ2-1; DNA: TGTGCCAGCAGTTACGGAGCAGGGGGCCCCCCCAATGAGCAGTTCTTC; CDR3: CASSYGAGGPPNEQFF
V: TRBV6-5; size: NA; D: TRBD1; J: TRBJ1-2; DNA: TGTGCCAGCAGCAGACAGGGGATCACCTATGGCTACACCTTC; CDR3: CASSRQGITYGYTF
V: TRBV10-3; size: NA; D: TRBD1; J: TRBJ1-2; DNA: TGTGCCATCAGTGAGTTACACAGGGGCGCTGGCTACACCTTC; CDR3: CAISELHRGAGYTF
V: TRBV6-1; size: once; D: NA; J: TRBJ1-5; DNA: TGTGCCAGCAGTGAACGGGTCACCGGATCGGGGGTGGTTAGCAATCAGCCCCAGCATTTT; CDR3: CASSERVTGSGVVSNQPQHF
V: TRBV6-5; size: NA; D: NA; J: TRBJ2-3; DNA: TGTGCCAGCAGTTCCTTTCCGACAGGGCGGGGAGATACGCAGTATTTT; CDR3: CASSSFPTGRGDTQYF
V: TRBV10-1; size: NA; D: NA; J: TRBJ1-4; DNA: TGCGCCAGCCGGGCGGATACTAATGAAAAACTGTTTTTT; CDR3: CASRADTNEKLFF
V: TRBV6-5; size: NA; D: NA; J: TRBJ1-2; DNA: TGTGCCAGCAGTTACTCAAGCCACTATGGCTACACCTTC; CDR3: CASSYSSHYGYTF
V: TRBV7-3; size: NA; D: TRBD2; J: TRBJ2-7; DNA: TGTGCCAGCAGCTTAAAGGGGACTAGCGGGAACTCCTACGAGCAGTACTTC; CDR3: CASSLKGTSGNSYEQYF
V: TRBV12-1; size: NA; D: NA; J: TRBJ1-5; DNA: TGTGCCAGCAGCTTTGCGTTAGTGGGGGGGGGCCCTCAGCCCCAGCATTTT; CDR3: CASSFALVGGGPQPQHF
V: TRBV28; size: NA; D: NA; J: TRBJ1-2; DNA: TGTGCCAGCAGTCCCCGTCTGGGGGCAAGCGGCTACACCTTC; CDR3: CASSPRLGASGYTF
V: TRBV28; size: few; D: NA; J: TRBJ1-1; DNA: TGTGCCAGCACCTTCAGGGGACACACTGAAGCTTTCTTT; CDR3: CASTFRGHTEAFF
V: TRBV5-1; size: NA; D: NA; J: TRBJ2-5; DNA: TGCGCCAGCAGCTCCCGTAGAGACAGTCCTGCAGGGGAGACCCAGTACTTC; CDR3: CASSSRRDSPAGETQYF
V: TRBV30; size: NA; D: NA; J: TRBJ2-5; DNA: TGTGCCACTGGGGGGAGTTGGCAAGAGACCCAGTACTTC; CDR3: CATGGSWQETQYF
V: TRBV30; size: NA; D: TRBD1; J: TRBJ1-2; DNA: TGTGCCGGAGACAGGGGGGGGATCTATGGCTACACCTTC; CDR3: CAGDRGGIYGYTF
V: TRBV5-1; size: NA; D: NA; J: TRBJ1-3; DNA: TGCGCCAGCAGCCAGGGTGGCACTGGAAACACCATATATTTT; CDR3: CASSQGGTGNTIYF
V: TRBV6-1; size: NA; D: TRBD2; J: TRBJ2-3; DNA: TGTGCCAGCAGTGCCCTAGCGGGAGCGCCCCATACGCAGTATTTT; CDR3: CASSALAGAPHTQYF
V: TRBV18; size: NA; D: TRBD1; J: TRBJ2-7; DNA: TGTGCCAGCTCACAGGGACAGTCAAACTACGGGCAGTACTTC; CDR3: CASSQGQSNYGQYF
V: TRBV25-1; size: NA; D: TRBD2; J: TRBJ2-1; DNA: TGTGCCAGCAGTGAGAGCGGGAGTACCTACAATGAGCAGTTCTTC; CDR3: CASSESGSTYNEQFF
V: TRBV6-1; size: NA; D: NA; J: TRBJ1-2; DNA: TGTGCCAGCAGTGAAAATCCAGGGGCTGGCTATGGCTACACCTTC; CDR3: CASSENPGAGYGYTF
V: TRBV6-1; size: NA; D: NA; J: TRBJ1-2; DNA: TGTGCCAGCAGTGAAGCCCCGGACAGATCTTATGGCTACACCTTC; CDR3: CASSEAPDRSYGYTF
V: TRBV9; size: few; D: NA; J: TRBJ1-4; DNA: TGTGCCAGCAGTGTTAAAATTGGGACCTCCAATGAAAAACTGTTTTTT; CDR3: CASSVKIGTSNEKLFF
V: TRBV5-4; size: NA; D: NA; J: TRBJ1-3; DNA: TGTGCCAGCAAAGAAAGGGGATCTGGAAACACCATATATTTT; CDR3: CASKERGSGNTIYF
V: TRBV12-2; size: NA; D: NA; J: TRBJ2-2; DNA: TGTGCAAGTCGCCTCTATCCGGGACAGGGGGCAGCTGCCGGGGAGCTGTTTTTT; CDR3: CASRLYPGQGAAAGELFF
V: TRBV28; size: NA; D: NA; J: TRBJ2-2; DNA: TGTGCCAGCCAGAATGGCGGCACCAACACCGGGGAGCTGTTTTTT; CDR3: CASQNGGTNTGELFF
V: TRBV7-9; size: NA; D: NA; J: TRBJ2-7; DNA: TGTGCCAGCAGCTTAGGTAGGGCGGAGATCTCCTACGAGCAGTACTTC; CDR3: CASSLGRAEISYEQYF
V: TRBV18; size: NA; D: TRBD1; J: TRBJ2-7; DNA: TGTGCCAGCTCACCCGATCAGGGGGCTCTTGGCGAGCAGTACTTC; CDR3: CASSPDQGALGEQYF
V: TRBV7-3; size: NA; D: NA; J: TRBJ2-2; DNA: TGTGCCAGCAGCTTACAGGGGCGAACTCACACCGGGGAGCTGTTTTTT; CDR3: CASSLQGRTHTGELFF
V: TRBV6-6; size: NA; D: NA; J: TRBJ2-5; DNA: TGTGCCAGCAGTTACAGCAGGGAGACCCAGTACTTC; CDR3: CASSYSRETQYF
V: TRBV9; size: NA; D: TRBD2; J: TRBJ2-5; DNA: TGTGCCAGCAGCGTTTTTGGGGCTAGCGGCCAAGAGACCCAGTACTTC; CDR3: CASSVFGASGQETQYF
V: TRBV6-1; size: NA; D: TRBD2; J: TRBJ2-3; DNA: TGTGCCAGCAGGAGAGCGGGAGTGGTCACAGATACGCAGTATTTT; CDR3: CASRRAGVVTDTQYF
V: TRBV28; size: NA; D: NA; J: TRBJ2-3; DNA: TGTGCCAGCAGTTTTCTACCTCCCGGGAGCACAGATACGCAGTATTTT; CDR3: CASSFLPPGSTDTQYF
V: TRBV6-1; size: once; D: NA; J: TRBJ1-5; DNA: TGTGCCAGCAGTGAAAAACCAGCACAATTCAATCAGCCCCAGCATTTT; CDR3: CASSEKPAQFNQPQHF
V: TRBV4-1; size: NA; D: NA; J: TRBJ1-5; DNA: TGCGCCAGCAGCCGATACCTAGGGAGCGATCAGCCCCAGCATTTT; CDR3: CASSRYLGSDQPQHF
V: TRBV7-3; size: NA; D: NA; J: TRBJ2-5; DNA: TGTGCCAGCAGGCCCACTGGGGGGACAGAGACCCAGTACTTC; CDR3: CASRPTGGTETQYF
V: TRBV5-1; size: NA; D: NA; J: TRBJ2-3; DNA: TGCGCCAGCAGCGACTCGTCTGGCACAGATACGCAGTATTTT; CDR3: CASSDSSGTDTQYF